The clone carrying this TCR beta chain appeared a single time. Its antigen is still unknown. The CDR3 length is 16 residues. Germline V lookup: CDR1 SGHNT, CDR2 YYREEE (reference sequence). Trimming pared 3 bases from V and 0 bases from J, leaving 10 bases between. This sample was included in a study of cytomegalovirus exposure and HLA in healthy donors. Study context: Genotyping showed around four fifths of 398 donors falling in the Caucasian-associated ancestry cluster.

This PCR relied on a set of 60 Vbeta primers and 13 Jbeta primers. The table came from immunoSEQ multiplex PCR; TCRdb's copy has only in-frame clones and leaves some out. The sample has more than 140,000 clones; roughly 78% are singletons. Findings of the study overall: The productive fraction for most TCR beta V segments was about 87% or about 30% in an earlier analysis.

The gene calls are TRBV5-4 and TRBJ2-6; D perhaps matches TRBD1 (5 bases). This receptor was taken from a man aged 18-30 years in good health and CMV-seropositive. The source material was PBMCs. The CDR3 loop reads CASSSQDRSGANVLTF. The DNA for the CDR3 is TGTGCCAGCAGCTCACAGGATCGCTCTGGGGCCAACGTCCTGACTTTC.